This T cell receptor beta chain was captured by sequencing in a study of beta chain features in type 1 diabetes. The CDR3 loop spans 18 amino acids. Trimming at V came to 7 bases and at J to 4 bases, leaving 21 bases not matched to a gene. CDR1 and CDR2 (germline): SGHVS, FQNEAQ. As every portion of the isolated RNA was reverse transcribed, the sequencing read expressed TCRB transcripts. Clones were sequenced by immunoSEQ multiplex PCR, and TCRdb holds only the in-frame ones, with some missing. The sample carries 350,000 to 400,000 clones, around 16% recorded once. This sequence was found in a woman under 30 in good health. The genes are TRBV7-8 and TRBJ2-5; 7 bases are a match to TRBD2. The material sequenced was naive CD4+ T cells from blood. The CDR3 reads CASIKVVAGLLRGETQYF. For the CDR3, the DNA is TGTGCCAGCATAAAGGTGGTAGCGGGCCTTCTGCGGGGAGAGACCCAGTACTTC. The complete variable domain, with remaining parts taken from reference TRBV7-8 and TRBJ2-5, reads GAGVSQSPRYKVAKRGQDVALRCDPISGHVSLFWYQQALGQGPEFLTYFQNEAQLDKSGLPSDRFFAERPEGSVSTLKIQRTQQEDSAVYLCASIKVVAGLLRGETQYFGPGTRLLVL.